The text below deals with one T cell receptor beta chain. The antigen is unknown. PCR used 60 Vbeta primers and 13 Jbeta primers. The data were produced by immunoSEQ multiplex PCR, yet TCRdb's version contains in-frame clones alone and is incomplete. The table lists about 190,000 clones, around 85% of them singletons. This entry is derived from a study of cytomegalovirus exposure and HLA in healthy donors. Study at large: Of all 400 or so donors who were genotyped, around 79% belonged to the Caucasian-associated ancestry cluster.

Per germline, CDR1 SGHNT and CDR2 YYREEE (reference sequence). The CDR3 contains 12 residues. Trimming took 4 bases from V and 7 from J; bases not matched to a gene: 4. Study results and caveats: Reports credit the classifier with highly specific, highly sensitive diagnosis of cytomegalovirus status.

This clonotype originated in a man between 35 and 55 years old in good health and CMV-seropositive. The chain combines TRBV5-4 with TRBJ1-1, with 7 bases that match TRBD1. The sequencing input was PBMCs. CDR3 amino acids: CASSMTGYEAFF. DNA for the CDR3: TGTGCCAGCAGCATGACAGGGTATGAAGCTTTCTTT.